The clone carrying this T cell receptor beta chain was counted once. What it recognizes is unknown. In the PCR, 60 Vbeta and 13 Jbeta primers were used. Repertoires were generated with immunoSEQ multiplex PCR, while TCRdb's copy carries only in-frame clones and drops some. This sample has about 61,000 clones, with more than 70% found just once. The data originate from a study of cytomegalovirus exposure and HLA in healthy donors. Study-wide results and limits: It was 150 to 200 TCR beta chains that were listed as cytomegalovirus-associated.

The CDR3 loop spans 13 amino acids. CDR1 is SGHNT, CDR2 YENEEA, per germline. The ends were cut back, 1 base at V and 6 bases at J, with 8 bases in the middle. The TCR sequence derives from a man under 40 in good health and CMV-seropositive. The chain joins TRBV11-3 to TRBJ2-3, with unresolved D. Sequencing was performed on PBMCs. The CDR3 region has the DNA TGTGCCAGCAGCTTAGCTCCCGGGGATACGCAGTATTTT. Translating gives CASSLAPGDTQYF. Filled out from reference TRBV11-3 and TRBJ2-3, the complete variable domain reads EAGVVQSPRYKIIEKKQPVAFWCNPISGHNTLYWYLQNLGQGPELLIRYENEEAVDDSQLPKDRFSAERLKGVDSTLKIQPAELGDSAVYLCASSLAPGDTQYFGPGTRLTVL.